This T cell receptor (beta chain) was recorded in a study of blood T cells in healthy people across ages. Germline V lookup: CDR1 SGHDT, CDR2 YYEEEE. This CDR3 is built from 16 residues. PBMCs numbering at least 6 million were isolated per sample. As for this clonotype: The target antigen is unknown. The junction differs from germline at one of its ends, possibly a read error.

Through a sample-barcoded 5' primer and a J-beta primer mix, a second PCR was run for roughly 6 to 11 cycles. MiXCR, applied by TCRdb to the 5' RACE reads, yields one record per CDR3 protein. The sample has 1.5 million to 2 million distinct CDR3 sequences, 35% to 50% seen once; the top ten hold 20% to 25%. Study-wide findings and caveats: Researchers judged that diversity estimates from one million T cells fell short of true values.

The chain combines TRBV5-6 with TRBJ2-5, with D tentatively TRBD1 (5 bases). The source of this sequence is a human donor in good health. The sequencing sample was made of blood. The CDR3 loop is CASSPNVNAGQEAQYF. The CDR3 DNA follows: TGTGCCAGCAGCCCCAACGTGAACGCCGGACAAGAGGCCCAGTACTTC.